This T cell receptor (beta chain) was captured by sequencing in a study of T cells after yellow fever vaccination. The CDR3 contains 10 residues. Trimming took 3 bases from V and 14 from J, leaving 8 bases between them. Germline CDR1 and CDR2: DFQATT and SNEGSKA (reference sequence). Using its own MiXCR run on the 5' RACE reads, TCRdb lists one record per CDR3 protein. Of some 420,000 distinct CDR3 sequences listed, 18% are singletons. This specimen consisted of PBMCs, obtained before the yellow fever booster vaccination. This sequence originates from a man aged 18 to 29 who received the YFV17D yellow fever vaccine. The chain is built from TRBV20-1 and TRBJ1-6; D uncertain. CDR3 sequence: CSASVLALHF. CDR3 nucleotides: TGCAGTGCTAGCGTATTAGCCCTCCACTTT.